Listed here are 2 T cell receptor beta chains from one sample, sequenced in a study of T cells after yellow fever vaccination. TCRdb itself ran the 5' RACE reads through MiXCR, one entry per CDR3 protein. The sample lists hundreds of thousands of distinct CDR3 sequences, just over 20% occurring once. The specimen was PBMCs, collected roughly 20 days after the first yellow fever vaccination. Receptors originate from a man between 18 and 35 years old who received the YFV17D yellow fever vaccine.

This clonotype was picked up a small number of times. The chain joins TRBV7-9 to TRBJ2-1; no clear D. V was pared by 5 bases and J by 2 bases, with 7 bases between. CDR1 SEHNR and CDR2 FQNEAQ come from the germline V gene (reference sequence). The CDR3 is made up of 13 amino acids. This CDR3 reads CASSDDPYNEQFF. The CDR3 bases are TGTGCCAGCAGCGATGACCCCTACAATGAGCAGTTCTTC.

This clonotype was seen only a few times. This chain uses TRBV7-9 with TRBJ2-7; D remains unclear. From germline, CDR1 is SEHNR and CDR2 FQNEAQ (reference sequence). The V and J ends lost 5 bases and 2 bases respectively, with 13 bases between them. This CDR3 region has 14 residues. This chain's CDR3 is CASSTEGIPYEQYF. CDR3 coding DNA: TGTGCCAGCAGCACCGAAGGGATCCCCTACGAGCAGTACTTC.